This TCR beta chain was captured in a study of cytomegalovirus exposure and HLA in healthy donors. The CDR3 has 13 residues. Germline V CDR1 and CDR2: MGHRA, YSYEKL. Deletions cut 2 bases from V and 4 bases from J, with 6 bases between. Study-level points and caveats: It was found in a later analysis that first-cohort TCR clusters tended to co-occur in the 100 to 150 validation repertoires. Rare TCR sequences predominated, though certain public TCRs were found in many donors. Cytomegalovirus-associated TCR beta chains were listed, numbering 150 to 200.

As regards this clone: Its antigen is unidentified.

Repertoires were generated with immunoSEQ multiplex PCR, while TCRdb's copy carries only in-frame clones and drops some. The repertoire has 100,000 to 150,000 clones, roughly 89% of them found once; the top ten carry 0.95% to 1.5%. Sequenced sample: PBMCs. This receptor was taken from a woman younger than 35 in good health and CMV-seronegative. V gene TRBV4-1 combines with J gene TRBJ1-5; D is uncertain. The CDR3 reads CASSQSTNQPQHF. For the CDR3, the DNA is TGCGCCAGCAGCCAATCGACTAATCAGCCCCAGCATTTT.